The 5 T cell receptor beta chains reported below all come from one sample, sequenced in a study of CXCR3-negative and CXCR3-positive naive CD8 T cells. Study observations and caveats: CXCR3-expressing naive cells carried TRB CDR3s more hydrophobic than those of CXCR3-negative naive cells.

cDNA libraries for TRB were generated by 5' RACE incorporating UMI labels. Reanalyzing the 5' RACE reads, TCRdb keeps one entry per CDR3 protein, without DNA. Here the sample table reports some 130,000 distinct CDR3 sequences. No antigen has been assigned to these receptors. Sequencing input: naive CXCR3+ CD8+ T cells from blood. Subset here: CD45RO-CCR7+CD27+CD95- naive CD8+ T cells expressing CXCR3 (TNR3+). These receptors were obtained from a human donor in good health. Some clones in this sample may be carry-over from other donors' samples.

J is TRBJ2-7 and V is TRBV4-3; TCRdb names TRBD1, which stays unverified in the absence of DNA. Germline CDR1 and CDR2: LGHNA and YSLEER. This CDR3 spans 15 amino acids. CDR3 sequence reads: CASSQGVTEIYEQYF.

The genes are TRBV7-9 and TRBJ1-4. The CDR3 is 11 amino acids. From germline, CDR1 is SEHNR and CDR2 FQNEAQ (reference sequence). CDR3 amino acids: CASSPDEKLFF.

V and J are TRBV7-9 and TRBJ2-7. The CDR3 covers 16 residues. Germline V gene sequence: CDR1 SEHNR, CDR2 FQNEAQ (reference sequence). The CDR3: CASSSDIGVWGYEQYF.

The chain recombines TRBV15 with TRBJ1-5; TCRdb gives TRBD1 as the D gene, but with no DNA this cannot be confirmed. Per the germline V gene, CDR1 is LNHNV and CDR2 is YYDKDF (reference sequence). The CDR3 extends over 13 amino acids. This CDR3 reads CATSTGQDQPQHF. Full variable domain (remainder filled in from reference TRBV15 and TRBJ1-5): DAMVIQNPRYQVTQFGKPVTLSCSQTLNHNVMYWYQQKSSQAPKLLFHYYDKDFNNEADTPDNFQSRRPNTSFCFLDIRSPGLGDTAMYLCATSTGQDQPQHFGDGTRLSIL.

J is TRBJ1-1 and V is TRBV9. The CDR3 has 12 residues. Germline V gene data show CDR1 as SGDLS and CDR2 as YYNGEE. The CDR3 region is CASSPAGGEAFF.